A single sample is the source of the 15 T cell receptor beta chains below, sequenced in a study of blood T cell repertoires in COVID-19. Produced via immunoSEQ multiplex PCR; TCRdb's table is partial and in-frame only. The profile shows approximately 180,000 clones, 70% to 80% of them singletons. Sequenced material: PBMCs or T cells enriched from blood (not recorded which). These receptors all come from a woman between 45 and 60 years old who had recovered from COVID-19.

The chain joins TRBV24-1 to TRBJ2-2; tentative D call: TRBD2 (6 bases). Germline V gene lookup returns CDR1 KGHDR and CDR2 SFDVKD. Trimming took 10 bases from V and 4 from J, leaving 9 bases between them. This CDR3 has 12 residues. The CDR3 protein is CATGLRTGELFF. The CDR3 DNA reads TGTGCCACGGGACTGCGCACCGGGGAGCTGTTTTTT.

V and J are TRBV27 and TRBJ2-1; tentatively, D is TRBD1 (5 bases). The CDR3 has 15 amino acids. Germline V gene data show CDR1 as MNHEY and CDR2 as SMNVEV (reference sequence). Trimming removed 5 bases at V and 2 bases at J, with 13 bases between. This CDR3 reads CASSDDSKPYNEQFF. CDR3 nucleotide sequence: TGTGCCAGCAGTGACGACAGCAAACCCTACAATGAGCAGTTCTTC.

The chain joins TRBV9 to TRBJ2-7, with 7 positions matching TRBD2. There are 13 residues in the CDR3. Germline V gene lookup returns CDR1 SGDLS and CDR2 YYNGEE. Trimming took 0 bases from V and 10 from J; bases not matched to a gene: 7. CDR3 sequence reads: CASSVEVSGLQYF. The CDR3, as DNA: TGTGCCAGCAGCGTAGAGGTTAGCGGGCTTCAGTACTTC.

The V call is TRBV7-2, the J call TRBJ2-4; 7 bases map to TRBD2. After removal of 5 bases from V and 1 base from J, the junction contained 11 bases not matched to a gene. This CDR3 is built from 17 residues. Germline-derived CDR1 and CDR2 are SGHTA and FQGNSA. CDR3 region: CASSHVEREWAKNIQYF. The DNA of the CDR3 is TGTGCCAGCAGCCACGTGGAGCGGGAATGGGCCAAAAACATTCAGTACTTC. The entire variable domain, with the rest obtained from reference TRBV7-2 and TRBJ2-4, is as follows: GAGVSQSPSNKVTEKGKDVELRCDPISGHTALYWYRQSLGQGLEFLIYFQGNSAPDKSGLPSDRFSAERTGGSVSTLTIQRTQQEDSAVYLCASSHVEREWAKNIQYFGAGTRLSVL.

This chain connects TRBV7-9 to TRBJ2-5; 8 bases fit TRBD1. With V trimmed by 6 bases and J by 2 bases, 5 bases remained unmatched. The germline gives CDR1 SEHNR, CDR2 FQNEAQ (reference sequence). The CDR3 covers 14 residues. CDR3 DNA sequence: TGTGCCAGCAGTCATGGACAGGGACAAGAGACCCAGTACTTC. It encodes CASSHGQGQETQYF.

This clone was picked up a small number of times. V usage is TRBV6-1 and J usage is TRBJ2-3; D perhaps matches TRBD2 (5 bases). The germline V gene encodes CDR1 MNHNS and CDR2 SASEGT. The CDR3 runs 16 residues. Trimming removed 4 bases at V and 0 bases at J, with 14 bases between. CDR3 DNA sequence: TGTGCCAGCAGTGGGGCAGGAGCGGCTAGCACAGATACGCAGTATTTT. Its translation: CASSGAGAASTDTQYF.

The V and J genes are TRBV5-6 and TRBJ2-7; D possibly corresponds to TRBD2 (6 bases). The CDR3 is made up of 13 amino acids. CDR1 is SGHDT and CDR2 is YYEEEE in the germline V gene. Trimming shortened V by 4 bases and J by 0 bases, and 8 bases separated the two germline ends. CDR3 nucleotide sequence: TGTGCCAGCAGCCGTAGCGGCTCCTACGAGCAGTACTTC. It translates to CASSRSGSYEQYF.

The gene calls are TRBV7-2 and TRBJ2-7, with TRBD2 matching over 12 bases. The V segment lost 5 bases and the J segment 9 bases; nucleotides outside the gene matches: 20. Germline CDR1 is SGHTA and CDR2 is FQGNSA. The CDR3 runs to 18 residues. CDR3 sequence reads: CASSVHNPLLAGGLRQYF. The CDR3 DNA reads TGTGCCAGCAGCGTCCATAATCCCTTACTAGCGGGAGGACTTCGGCAGTACTTC. Variable domain in full (rest from reference TRBV7-2 and TRBJ2-7): GAGVSQSPSNKVTEKGKDVELRCDPISGHTALYWYRQSLGQGLEFLIYFQGNSAPDKSGLPSDRFSAERTGGSVSTLTIQRTQQEDSAVYLCASSVHNPLLAGGLRQYFGPGTRLTVT.

The J gene is TRBJ2-1, the V gene TRBV5-4; TRBD2 might be the D (6 bases). CDR3 length equals 16 residues. The V end lost 4 bases, the J end lost 4 bases, and 18 bases lay between the germline ends. The germline V gene encodes CDR1 SGHNT and CDR2 YYREEE (reference sequence). Written as DNA, the CDR3 is TGTGCCAGCAGCCCGCGGGGCGCGGGCATTTACAATGAGCAGTTCTTC. It yields the protein CASSPRGAGIYNEQFF.

V is TRBV14 and J is TRBJ1-6, with 10 bases that match TRBD1. The CDR3 sequence is 14 residues long. Germline values: CDR1 SGHDN, CDR2 FVKESK. The ends lost 5 bases at V and 9 bases at J; junction bases unmatched: 4. The CDR3 bases are TGTGCCAGCAGCTCTGACAGGGGGCTTTCACCCCTCCACTTT. Protein sequence: CASSSDRGLSPLHF.

This clone was recorded only once. This sequence joins TRBV7-9 and TRBJ2-1; 7 bases align to TRBD2. The V gene end was trimmed by 3 bases and the J gene end by 7 bases; junction bases not matched to a gene: 6. From germline, CDR1 is SEHNR and CDR2 FQNEAQ (reference sequence). The CDR3 length is 14 residues. The CDR3 DNA is TGTGCCAGCAGCTTGGGCGGGAGTGTAAATGAGCAGTTCTTC. The encoded protein is CASSLGGSVNEQFF.

The J gene is TRBJ2-7, the V gene TRBV28; 7 bases align to TRBD1. This CDR3 is 15 amino acids long. Germline V gene sequence: CDR1 MDHEN, CDR2 SYDVKM. Germline trimming cut 2 bases from V and 0 bases from J; bases unmatched to any gene: 4. The CDR3 protein is CASSLGGQASYEQYF. CDR3 nucleotides: TGTGCCAGCAGTTTAGGAGGACAGGCCTCCTACGAGCAGTACTTC.

The genes are TRBV11-2 and TRBJ2-1, with 11 bases aligning to TRBD2. The CDR3 has 15 amino acids. V was clipped by 5 bases and J by 7 bases; unmatched bases: 7. The V gene's germline CDR1 is SGHAT and CDR2 FQNNGV. DNA for the CDR3: TGTGCCAGCAGCCACGGACTAGCGGGTAGGAATGAGCAGTTCTTC. It yields the protein CASSHGLAGRNEQFF.

The rearrangement uses TRBV28 and TRBJ1-2, with 7 bases matching TRBD1. V shed 5 bases, J shed 4 bases, and the junction held 7 bases outside the gene matches. CDR3 length: 14 amino acids. Germline loops: CDR1 MDHEN, CDR2 SYDVKM. CDR3 residues: CASSRGQASYGYTF. As DNA, the CDR3 is TGTGCCAGCAGTCGCGGACAGGCCAGCTATGGCTACACCTTC.

The chain combines TRBV10-1 with TRBJ2-1, with TRBD2 identical over 12 bases. The CDR3 runs to 19 residues. CDR1 is WNHNN and CDR2 is SYGVQD in the germline V gene (reference sequence). V was pared by 4 bases and J by 0 bases, with 10 bases of the junction left unmatched. The CDR3 sequence: CASSAASGRAEGSYNEQFF. CDR3 DNA sequence: TGCGCCAGCAGTGCGGCTAGCGGGAGGGCCGAGGGCTCCTACAATGAGCAGTTCTTC.